These 10 T cell receptor beta chains were all obtained from the same sample, sequenced in a study of shared clonotypes between healthy human individuals. Sequencing was performed with immunoSEQ multiplex PCR; in TCRdb, only in-frame clones are kept and a portion is missing. This table has 2 million to 2.5 million clones, around 95% appearing once. Input material: naive CD4+ T cells sorted from blood. Noted subset: CD45RA+ positively selected. The origin of the receptors is a man aged 18-30 years in good health.

This chain links TRBV5-1 with TRBJ1-2, with D possibly matching TRBD1 (5 bases). The CDR3 contains 13 residues. The V end was cut by 4 bases, the J end by 4 bases, with 11 bases between. Germline-derived CDR1 and CDR2 are SGHRS and YFSETQ. For the CDR3, the DNA is TGCGCCAGCAGCGCCGGGACGGGCTATGGCTACACCTTC. Protein product: CASSAGTGYGYTF.

The V and J genes are TRBV27 and TRBJ2-1; TRBD2 matches at 11 bases. Germline assignment: CDR1 MNHEY and CDR2 SMNVEV (reference sequence). The length of the CDR3 is 17 residues. J gave up 7 bases and V 2 bases, and 10 bases lay outside the gene matches. CDR3 region: CASSLGILAGVRNEQFF. CDR3 nucleotides: TGTGCCAGCAGTTTAGGAATACTAGCGGGAGTGAGGAATGAGCAGTTCTTC.

The V call is TRBV7-6, the J call TRBJ1-4, with 10 bases matching TRBD1. Germline CDR1 is SGHVS and CDR2 is FNYEAQ. The CDR3 contains 18 residues. The trim removed 5 bases at V and 2 bases at J, leaving 11 bases unmatched. DNA for the CDR3: TGTGCCAGCAGCCCCAGGACAGGGGGGACGGGGACTAATGAAAAACTGTTTTTT. Amino acid sequence: CASSPRTGGTGTNEKLFF.

V and J are TRBV18 and TRBJ2-3; no clear D gene. The germline V gene has CDR1 KGHSH and CDR2 LQKENI. Trimming removed 1 base at V and 5 bases at J, with 16 bases between. CDR3 length: 16 residues. The CDR3, as DNA: TGTGCCAGCTCACCACAAAGGGCCCTATCCGGAGATACGCAGTATTTT. It is translated as CASSPQRALSGDTQYF.

In this sample, this clone turned up a few times. The rearrangement joins TRBV2 to TRBJ2-5, with D unresolved. The CDR3 consists of 12 residues. V lost 6 bases, J lost 5 bases, and 10 bases lay in between. Germline V gene lookup returns CDR1 SNHLY and CDR2 FYNNEI. The CDR3 region is CASRVTSETQYF. The CDR3 DNA follows: TGTGCCAGCAGAGTTACGTCCGAGACCCAGTACTTC.

The CDR3 here is CASTLGSSGYNEQFF. CDR3 coding DNA: TGCGCCAGCACTCTTGGGTCTAGCGGATACAATGAGCAGTTCTTC. The chain combines TRBV5-1 with TRBJ2-1; TRBD2 matches at 7 bases. The CDR3 spans 15 residues. The germline V gene has CDR1 SGHRS and CDR2 YFSETQ. The junction had 10 bases not matched to a gene; V was cut back by 6 bases and J by 4 bases.

This chain joins TRBV19 and TRBJ1-6, with a possible D match to TRBD1 (6 bases). Trimming cost V 8 bases and J 1 base, with 15 bases left between them. This CDR3 has 16 residues. The germline V gene has CDR1 LNHDA and CDR2 SQIVND (reference sequence). The DNA of the CDR3 is TGTGCCAGTGCGACTGAACAGGGTTCCTATAATTCACCCCTCCACTTT. As protein: CASATEQGSYNSPLHF.

The genes are TRBV12-1 and TRBJ1-1; the table calls TRBD1, which could not be checked here. TRBV12-1 counts as a pseudogene. This CDR3 comprises 15 residues. In DNA, the CDR3 is TGTGCCAGCAGCTTTGATCTGGGGGCATGGACTGAAGCTTTCTTT. This encodes CASSFDLGAWTEAFF.

J is TRBJ2-7 and V is TRBV11-2, with D perhaps TRBD2 (6 bases). This CDR3 region has 16 residues. CDR1 SGHAT and CDR2 FQNNGV come from the germline V gene. The ends were cut back, 3 bases at V and 1 base at J, with 16 bases in the middle. CDR3 nucleotides: TGTGCCAGCAGCTTCGGAGGGCTAAGAGAGTCCTACGAGCAGTACTTC. Translation: CASSFGGLRESYEQYF.

This chain uses TRBV7-2 with TRBJ2-1, with 10 bases aligning to TRBD2. The ends lost 5 bases at V and 7 bases at J; junction bases unmatched: 8. Germline loops: CDR1 SGHTA, CDR2 FQGNSA. The CDR3 has 15 amino acids. The CDR3 spells CASSASGRVHNEQFF. In DNA, the CDR3 is TGTGCCAGCAGCGCCAGCGGGAGGGTCCATAATGAGCAGTTCTTC.